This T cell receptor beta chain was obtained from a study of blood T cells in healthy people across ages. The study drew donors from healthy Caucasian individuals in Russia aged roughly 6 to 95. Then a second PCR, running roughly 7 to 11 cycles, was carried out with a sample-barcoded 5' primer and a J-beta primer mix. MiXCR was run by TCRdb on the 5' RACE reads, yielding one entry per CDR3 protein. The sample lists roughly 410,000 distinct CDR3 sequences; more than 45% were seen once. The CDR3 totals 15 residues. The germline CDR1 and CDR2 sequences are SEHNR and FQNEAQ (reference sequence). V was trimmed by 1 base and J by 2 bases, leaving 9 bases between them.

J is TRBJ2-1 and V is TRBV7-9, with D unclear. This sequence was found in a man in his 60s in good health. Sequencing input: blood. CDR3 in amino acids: CASSLEGSPYNEQFF. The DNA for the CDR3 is TGTGCCAGCAGCTTAGAAGGGTCCCCCTACAATGAGCAGTTCTTC.